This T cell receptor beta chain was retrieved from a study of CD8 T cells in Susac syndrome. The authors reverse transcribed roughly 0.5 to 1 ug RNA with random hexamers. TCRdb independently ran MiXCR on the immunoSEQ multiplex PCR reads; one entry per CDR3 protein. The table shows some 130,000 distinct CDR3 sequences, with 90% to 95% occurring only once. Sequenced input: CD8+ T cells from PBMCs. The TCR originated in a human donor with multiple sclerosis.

The CDR3 sequence is CASSYSYNPGARAYNEQFF. The CDR3 DNA reads as TGTGCCAGCAGTTACTCTTATAACCCGGGGGCCAGAGCCTACAATGAGCAGTTCTTC. The rearrangement uses TRBV6-5 and TRBJ2-1, with D perhaps given as TRBD1 or TRBD2 (6 bases each). The V end lost 0 bases, the J end lost 2 bases, and 20 bases lay between the germline ends. The V gene's germline CDR1 is MNHEY and CDR2 SVGAGI. The CDR3 is made up of 19 amino acids.